These 23 T cell receptor beta chains came from one sample sequenced in a study of metastatic and nonmetastatic thyroid tumors. Thyroid surgery was performed in patients who had received no treatment beforehand. MiXCR was used by TCRdb to re-call the PCR reads. This table has about 15,000 clones, roughly a fifth appearing once. Sequencing was carried out using adjacent normal tissue. The receptors originated from a female donor with papillary thyroid cancer or a benign thyroid nodule (not recorded which). Some clones in this sample may be carry-over from other donors' samples.

This CDR3 is CASQDGQPGEAFF. CDR3 DNA: TGTGCCAGCCAAGACGGACAGCCAGGGGAAGCTTTCTTT. V usage is TRBV28 and J usage is TRBJ1-1, with D possibly TRBD1 on 6 matching bases. The V end was cut by 8 bases, the J end by 8 bases, with 18 bases between. The CDR3 has 13 amino acids. Per germline, CDR1 MDHEN and CDR2 SYDVKM.

This clone appeared a few times. The rearrangement joins TRBV20-1 to TRBJ2-7; D is ambiguous. Trimming removed 5 bases at V and 5 bases at J, with 10 bases between. The CDR3 is 11 amino acids. Germline loops: CDR1 DFQATT, CDR2 SNEGSKA (reference sequence). The chain's CDR3 is CSAHKGNEQYF. DNA of the CDR3: TGCAGTGCTCACAAAGGTAACGAGCAGTACTTC.

The chain recombines TRBV13 with TRBJ2-1; 15 bases match TRBD2. The CDR3 loop spans 16 amino acids. In germline, CDR1 is PRHDT, CDR2 FYEKMQ (reference sequence). With 8 bases clipped from V and 6 bases from J, the junction kept 8 bases outside the gene matches. CDR3: CASHPGGLAGGNEQFF. The CDR3 nucleotides read TGTGCCAGCCACCCTGGGGGACTAGCGGGAGGCAATGAGCAGTTCTTC.

The chain links TRBV14 to TRBJ2-6; 7 bases fit TRBD2. With 3 bases clipped from V and 4 bases from J, the junction kept 12 bases outside the gene matches. Per germline, CDR1 SGHDN and CDR2 FVKESK. This CDR3 contains 18 residues. The CDR3 DNA reads TGTGCCAGCAGCCAGCTCCGGGACTACCTCAAGGGGGCCAACGTCCTGACTTTC. It encodes CASSQLRDYLKGANVLTF.

The table lists this clone with many counts. The chain carries TRBV6-1 and TRBJ2-2; D possibly matches TRBD1 or TRBD2 (5 bases each). The CDR3 is made up of 15 amino acids. Germline loops: CDR1 MNHNS, CDR2 SASEGT. Trimming removed 7 bases from V and 8 bases from J, with 20 bases in between. The CDR3 DNA reads as TGTGCCAGCATAAGGGGAGTTACTACCCAAGGGGAGCTGTTTTTT. Translated: CASIRGVTTQGELFF.

This clone occurred many times. The V gene is TRBV6-6, the J gene TRBJ2-2, with 10 bases matching TRBD2. With V trimmed by 7 bases and J by 1 base, 9 bases remained unmatched. Germline assignment: CDR1 MNHNY and CDR2 SVGAGI (reference sequence). This CDR3 is 17 amino acids long. CDR3: CASIRPGLALNTGELFF. The CDR3 bases are TGTGCCAGCATTAGACCGGGACTAGCGCTGAACACCGGGGAGCTGTTTTTT.

The chain combines TRBV11-1 with TRBJ2-7, with D maybe TRBD1 (6 bases). Trimming removed 5 bases from V and 0 bases from J, with 11 bases in between. The CDR3 sequence is 14 residues long. Germline CDR1 is SGHAT and CDR2 is FQDESV (reference sequence). CDR3 sequence: CASSPGQSSYEQYF. For the CDR3, the DNA is TGTGCCAGCAGCCCGGGACAAAGCTCCTACGAGCAGTACTTC. Full variable domain (missing parts from reference TRBV11-1 and TRBJ2-7): EAEVAQSPRYKITEKSQAVAFWCDPISGHATLYWYRQILGQGPELLVQFQDESVVDDSQLPKDRFSAERLKGVDSTLKIQPAELGDSAMYLCASSPGQSSYEQYFGPGTRLTVT.

With regard to this clone: Other DNA sequences in this specimen translate into the identical CDR3. The genes are TRBV5-1 and TRBJ1-6; 10 nucleotides align to TRBD1. V lost 0 bases to trimming and J lost 4 bases; unmatched junction nucleotides: 4. The CDR3 contains 17 residues. The germline V gene has CDR1 SGHRS and CDR2 YFSETQ. The CDR3 protein is CASSLEGQGLYNSPLHF. CDR3 DNA sequence: TGCGCCAGCAGCTTGGAGGGACAGGGGTTGTATAATTCACCCCTCCACTTT.

V gene TRBV30 combines with J gene TRBJ2-3; the D gene is possibly TRBD1 (6 bases). CDR3 length: 16 residues. With 1 base removed from V and 1 base from J, the gap between germline ends came to 15 bases. Germline CDR1 and CDR2: GTSNPN and SVGIG (reference sequence). CDR3 protein: CAWSGSRGGGTDTQYF. CDR3 DNA: TGTGCCTGGAGTGGGAGCAGGGGTGGGGGCACAGATACGCAGTATTTT.

In this sample, this clone turned up a few times. This chain connects TRBV6-1 to TRBJ2-1, with 14 bases identical to TRBD2. With V trimmed by 6 bases and J by 8 bases, 9 bases remained unmatched. The CDR3 is 16 residues long. Per germline, CDR1 MNHNS and CDR2 SASEGT. The DNA for the CDR3 is TGTGCCAGCAGCCGACTAGCGGGGGGGCCCGGCGATGAGCAGTTCTTC. Translation: CASSRLAGGPGDEQFF.

The V and J genes are TRBV29-1 and TRBJ2-1, with 10 bases aligning to TRBD2. The V gene's germline CDR1 is SQVTM and CDR2 ANQGSEA. The CDR3 length is 12 residues. V was clipped by 6 bases and J by 11 bases; unmatched bases: 7. In nucleotides, the CDR3 is TGCAGCGTAGGACTAGCGGTAGATAAGCAGTTCTTC. Amino acids: CSVGLAVDKQFF.

This clone was detected only a few times. Being one base from a much bigger clone, this may be a read error. V usage is TRBV10-2 and J usage is TRBJ2-7; either TRBD1 or TRBD2 may supply D (5 bases each). This CDR3 has 15 residues. Looked up from germline, CDR1 is WSHSY and CDR2 is SAAADI. Trimming stripped 5 bases from V and 3 bases from J, with 17 bases between. The DNA of the CDR3 is TGCGCCAGCAGTTCCGGGACCACCTCGATCTACGAGCAGTACTTC. Protein: CASSSGTTSIYEQYF.

The chain joins TRBV2 to TRBJ1-6; D not resolved. This CDR3 comprises 14 residues. V was shortened by 8 bases and J by 4 bases, with 12 bases between the two germline ends. CDR1 and CDR2 from the germline V gene are SNHLY and FYNNEI. This CDR3 reads CASRTEFYNSPLHF. DNA of the CDR3: TGTGCCAGCCGTACAGAGTTTTATAATTCACCCCTCCACTTT.

This clone was counted between two and nine times. The chain joins TRBV6-2 or TRBV6-3 to TRBJ2-1; the D is unclear. Germline V gives CDR1 MNHEY, CDR2 SVGEGT. The length of the CDR3 is 15 residues. Trimming removed 2 bases from V and 0 bases from J, with 8 bases in between. The CDR3 loop reads CASSYDSSSYNEQFF. As DNA, the CDR3 is TGTGCCAGCAGTTACGACTCTAGCTCCTACAATGAGCAGTTCTTC.

V usage is TRBV20-1 and J usage is TRBJ1-5; D is ambiguous. The CDR3 contains 13 residues. Germline CDR1 and CDR2: DFQATT and SNEGSKA (reference sequence). Trimming shortened V by 3 bases and J by 3 bases, and 9 bases separated the two germline ends. The CDR3 sequence is CSASGRNNQPQHF. The CDR3 coding sequence is TGCAGTGCTAGCGGCCGGAACAATCAGCCCCAGCATTTT.

The chain carries TRBV20-1 and TRBJ2-7; D may correspond to TRBD1 or TRBD2 (5 bases each). V lost 5 bases to trimming and J lost 1 base, with 21 bases between them. From germline, CDR1 is DFQATT and CDR2 SNEGSKA (reference sequence). The CDR3 contains 16 residues. The CDR3 loop is CSAYPLGQGVSYEQYF. The CDR3 DNA reads TGCAGTGCTTATCCGCTAGGGCAGGGAGTATCCTACGAGCAGTACTTC.

This clone was seen more than once but under ten times. The chain has TRBV18 and TRBJ1-1; tentative D call: TRBD1 (5 bases). CDR1 and CDR2 (germline): KGHSH, LQKENI. V was pared by 3 bases and J by 7 bases, with 12 bases between. The CDR3 consists of 13 residues. The CDR3, as DNA: TGTGCCAGCTCACCCTACCAAGGGGATGAAGCTTTCTTT. It specifies CASSPYQGDEAFF. Full variable domain (rest looked up from reference TRBV18 and TRBJ1-1): NAGVMQNPRHLVRRRGQEARLRCSPMKGHSHVYWYRQLPEEGLKFMVYLQKENIIDESGMPKERFSAEFPKEGPSILRIQQVVRGDSAAYFCASSPYQGDEAFFGQGTRLTVV.

The chain joins TRBV11-2 to TRBJ2-7, with TRBD1 matching over 10 bases. With V trimmed by 1 base and J by 2 bases, 11 bases remained unmatched. Per germline, CDR1 SGHAT and CDR2 FQNNGV. The length of the CDR3 is 18 residues. CDR3 in DNA: TGTGCCAGCAGCTTAGGTCCCCTGGGGACAGGGGCCACCTACGAGCAGTACTTC. It translates to CASSLGPLGTGATYEQYF.

The sample holds many counts of this clone. The chain is built from TRBV20-1 and TRBJ2-5; TRBD2 is a possible D gene (7 bases). CDR1 and CDR2 from the germline V gene are DFQATT and SNEGSKA (reference sequence). The CDR3 sequence is 14 residues long. V was pared by 4 bases and J by 1 base, with 13 bases between. The CDR3 DNA reads TGCAGTGCTAATGGGGGCGGGGGCCAAGAGACCCAGTACTTC. It yields the protein CSANGGGGQETQYF.

This clone came up a few times. The rearrangement links TRBV19 to TRBJ1-2, with D possibly TRBD1 on 5 matching bases. This CDR3 has 12 amino acids. Germline loops: CDR1 LNHDA, CDR2 SQIVND (reference sequence). Trimming took off 5 bases at V and 10 bases at J, with 14 bases between the two ends. The CDR3 nucleotides read TGTGCCAGTAGTCAGGGACTTTGTGTCTACACCTTC. Translation gives CASSQGLCVYTF.

The chain joins TRBV27 to TRBJ2-5, with 14 bases matching TRBD2. The germline gives CDR1 MNHEY, CDR2 SMNVEV (reference sequence). This CDR3 is 16 amino acids long. With V trimmed by 7 bases and J by 4 bases, 8 bases remained unmatched. CDR3 sequence: CASKTSGTSGGETQYF. CDR3 bases: TGTGCCAGCAAGACCTCCGGGACTAGCGGGGGAGAGACCCAGTACTTC.

This clone came up many times. This chain links TRBV27 with TRBJ2-7; D may match TRBD1 or TRBD2 (5 bases each). The CDR3 spans 13 residues. The ends were cut back, 5 bases at V and 6 bases at J, with 14 bases in the middle. The germline V gene has CDR1 MNHEY and CDR2 SMNVEV (reference sequence). CDR3 coding DNA: TGTGCCAGCAGTCTGGGGGAATTGGGCGAGCAGTACTTC. This gives the protein CASSLGELGEQYF.

The sample holds a few counts of this clone. The chain carries TRBV28 and TRBJ1-4; perhaps TRBD1 as D (5 bases). The CDR3 covers 15 residues. V lost 0 bases and J lost 4, with 9 bases in between. Germline V lookup: CDR1 MDHEN, CDR2 SYDVKM. In DNA form, the CDR3 reads TGTGCCAGCAGTTTATGGTCAGGGAGTAATGAAAAACTGTTTTTT. Residues: CASSLWSGSNEKLFF.